The rows below give T cell receptor beta chains drawn from one sample of a study of blood T cell repertoires in COVID-19. The assay was immunoSEQ multiplex PCR, and TCRdb's table has in-frame clones only and misses some. In the table there are approximately 220,000 clones, over 70% of which are singletons. The specimen was peripheral blood. These TCRs come from a woman between 50 and 59 years old with acute or convalescent COVID-19. Each CDR3 is given without its conserved first and last residue. Fields, in order: V gene, D gene, CDR3 protein. D genes are given only for firm matches.

>TRBV11-2|.
ASSSTTGSSYNEQF
>TRBV19|TRBD1
ASSFRTGDSPLH
>TRBV27|TRBD2
ASSFWTSGRGGEQY
>TRBV13|TRBD2
ASSAYSGTEQY
>TRBV15|TRBD1
ATSQGAVNTEAF
>TRBV20-1|.
SARGGVGYT
>TRBV9|TRBD1
ASSAQGDYGYT
>TRBV27|.
ASSLAGGAGANVLT
>TRBV5-1|.
ASSLLGDEQY
>TRBV15|.
ATSRGTAATNEKLF
>TRBV5-1|.
ASSLAKAGAYEQY
>TRBV21-1|.
ASSNNGQGSAEQF
>TRBV5-1|.
ASSLGPETGYSQAF
>TRBV24-1|TRBD1
ATSDLQGTGEETQY
>TRBV19|TRBD2
ASRSGLAGANEQF
>TRBV11-2|.
ASNNGGRSSGANVLT
>TRBV5-5|TRBD2
ASSLDLIGLASYEQY
>TRBV2|TRBD2
ASRGGTGGGTDTQY
>TRBV15|.
ATSRGSIQY
>TRBV6-6|TRBD1
ASKDRGGEAF
>TRBV5-1|TRBD1
ASSLDRGIGTEAF
>TRBV9|.
ASSATVGGTEAF
>TRBV19|.
ASTGDRYNQPQH
>TRBV7-9|.
ASSLGLEADTQY
>TRBV9|.
ASSVPSGSRDSLPGELF
>TRBV10-1|.
ASSESHRENYGYT
>TRBV10-3|.
AISAGGTSQETQY
>TRBV18|TRBD2
ASSPLSGSSYNEQF